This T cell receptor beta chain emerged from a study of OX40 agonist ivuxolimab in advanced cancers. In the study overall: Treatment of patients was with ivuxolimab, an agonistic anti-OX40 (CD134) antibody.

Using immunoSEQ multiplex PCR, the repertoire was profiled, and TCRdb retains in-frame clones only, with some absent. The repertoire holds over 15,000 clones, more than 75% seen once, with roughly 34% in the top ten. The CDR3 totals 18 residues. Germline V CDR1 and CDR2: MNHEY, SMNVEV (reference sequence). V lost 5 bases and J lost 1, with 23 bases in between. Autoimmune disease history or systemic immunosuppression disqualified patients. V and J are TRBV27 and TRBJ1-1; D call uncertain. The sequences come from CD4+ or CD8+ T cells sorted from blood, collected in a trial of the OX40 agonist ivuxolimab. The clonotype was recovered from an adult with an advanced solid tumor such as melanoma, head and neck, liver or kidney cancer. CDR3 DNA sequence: TGTGCCAGCAGTCCAATTCTAAGGGTCTTGAGGGAGAACACTGAAGCTTTCTTT. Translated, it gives CASSPILRVLRENTEAFF.